Listed here is a single TCR beta chain. Its antigen is undetermined. A multiplex PCR was run with 60 Vbeta primers and 13 Jbeta primers. Sequencing used immunoSEQ multiplex PCR; TCRdb keeps in-frame clones, though not all of them. This sample yields about 140,000 clones, of which approximately 80% are seen a single time; 3.1% belongs to the top ten. The data originate from a study of cytomegalovirus exposure and HLA in healthy donors. Findings and limits, study-wide: After further analysis at a later stage, 16,951 TCR beta sequences were associated with HLA alleles at 0.05 false discovery rate.

CDR3 length: 13 amino acids. The germline CDR1 and CDR2 sequences are PRHDT and FYEKMQ (reference sequence). Unmatched junction bases numbered 4, after V lost 4 bases and J lost 6 bases. This sequence joins TRBV13 and TRBJ1-2; TRBD1 matches at 8 bases. This clonotype was obtained from a man aged 40-50 years in good health and CMV-seronegative. Sample: PBMCs. DNA for the CDR3: TGTGCCAGCAGCTCAGCGACAGGGGATGGCTACACCTTC. Amino acids: CASSSATGDGYTF.